This entry lists 24 T cell receptor beta chains sequenced from one sample in a study of blood T cell repertoires in COVID-19. This table comes from immunoSEQ multiplex PCR, and its TCRdb copy is limited to in-frame clones, with some not included. The sample includes 70,000 to 100,000 clones, approximately 90% of them seen just once. Sequenced input: peripheral blood. The receptors stem from a woman aged 55-69 years with COVID-19, enrolled during active disease.

The chain has TRBV7-9 and TRBJ1-3; perhaps TRBD1 as D (5 bases). Germline V lookup: CDR1 SEHNR, CDR2 FQNEAQ (reference sequence). Between the trimmed V and J ends, which lost 2 bases and 4 bases, there was a span of 9 bases. The CDR3 has 14 residues. CDR3 nucleotide sequence: TGTGCCAGCAGCTTACCAGGGCTCGGAAACACCATATATTTT. It is translated as CASSLPGLGNTIYF.

This chain links TRBV14 with TRBJ2-3, with D unclear. Trimming took 3 bases from V and 3 from J, leaving 13 bases between them. Germline V gene lookup returns CDR1 SGHDN and CDR2 FVKESK. This CDR3 has 15 amino acids. This CDR3 is CASSQWISKTDTQYF. CDR3 in DNA: TGTGCCAGCAGCCAGTGGATTAGCAAGACAGATACGCAGTATTTT.

The V and J genes are TRBV6-6 and TRBJ1-1; tentative D call: TRBD1 (5 bases). From germline, CDR1 is MNHNY and CDR2 SVGAGI (reference sequence). Trimming took off 5 bases at V and 1 base at J, with 17 bases between the two ends. This CDR3 region has 16 residues. The CDR3 DNA follows: TGTGCCAGCAGTAGACCCTCGGGGAGGGGGAACACTGAAGCTTTCTTT. Its protein product is CASSRPSGRGNTEAFF.

The CDR3 protein is CASSLFGGQNTEAFF. DNA for the CDR3: TGTGCCAGCAGCTTATTCGGGGGGCAGAACACTGAAGCTTTCTTT. The chain links TRBV7-2 to TRBJ1-1; D possibly corresponds to TRBD1 (6 bases). The V gene lost 2 bases and the J gene lost 1 base, with 11 bases spanning the gap. The CDR3 length is 15 residues. The germline gives CDR1 SGHTA, CDR2 FQGNSA.

This chain links TRBV7-9 with TRBJ1-4; 8 nucleotides align to TRBD1. There are 15 residues in the CDR3. The germline V gene has CDR1 SEHNR and CDR2 FQNEAQ (reference sequence). J gave up 4 bases and V 5 bases, and 6 bases lay outside the gene matches. The CDR3 nucleotides are TGTGCCAGCAGCGGCCGGGACAGGATTAATGAAAAACTGTTTTTT. Encoded protein: CASSGRDRINEKLFF.

The chain recombines TRBV6-5 with TRBJ1-1, with D hard to call. The V gene lost 3 bases and the J gene lost 0 bases, with 11 bases spanning the gap. Germline V gene data show CDR1 as MNHEY and CDR2 as SVGAGI. The length of the CDR3 is 15 residues. For the CDR3, the DNA is TGTGCCAGCAGTTATCATTATGCTATGAACACTGAAGCTTTCTTT. Amino acids: CASSYHYAMNTEAFF.

The genes are TRBV7-2 and TRBJ1-5, with a weak D call TRBD1 (5 bases). V was shortened by 5 bases and J by 7 bases, with 18 bases between the two germline ends. The germline V gene has CDR1 SGHTA and CDR2 FQGNSA. The CDR3 is 15 residues long. Here the CDR3 DNA reads TGTGCCAGCAGCGCCGTTCTCCAGGGAGGCCAGCCCCAGCATTTT. It yields the protein CASSAVLQGGQPQHF.

The chain employs TRBV28 and TRBJ1-1; TRBD1 agrees at 10 bases. The CDR3 contains 15 residues. Germline CDR1 reads MDHEN; CDR2 reads SYDVKM. V gave up 6 bases and J gave up 5 bases; unmatched junction bases: 9. The CDR3 reads CASSSGTGVLTEAFF. In DNA, the CDR3 is TGTGCCAGCAGCTCCGGGACAGGGGTACTGACTGAAGCTTTCTTT. Looking up the rest from reference TRBV28 and TRBJ1-1 gives the full variable domain: DVKVTQSSRYLVKRTGEKVFLECVQDMDHENMFWYRQDPGLGLRLIYFSYDVKMKEKGDIPEGYSVSREKKERFSLILESASTNQTSMYLCASSSGTGVLTEAFFGQGTRLTVV.

This chain joins TRBV7-2 and TRBJ1-3, with unresolved D. Trimming left V 1 base short and J 1 base short, with 11 bases between. In germline, CDR1 is SGHTA, CDR2 FQGNSA. The CDR3 is 16 residues long. For the CDR3, the DNA is TGTGCCAGCAGCTTAGGCCCAACTCGATCTGGAAACACCATATATTTT. It encodes CASSLGPTRSGNTIYF.

CDR3 sequence (DNA): TGTGCCAGCACCAGGACAGACGATCAGCCCCAGCATTTT. Its protein product is CASTRTDDQPQHF. V usage is TRBV7-2 and J usage is TRBJ1-5, with a tentative D call TRBD1 (6 bases). The CDR3 spans 13 residues. The V gene lost 7 bases and the J gene lost 5 bases, with 12 bases spanning the gap. Germline CDR1 SGHTA, CDR2 FQGNSA.

The genes are TRBV7-2 and TRBJ2-1, with D tentatively TRBD2 (7 bases). Trimming left V 2 bases short and J 0 bases short, with 17 bases between. Germline V gene lookup returns CDR1 SGHTA and CDR2 FQGNSA. This CDR3 is 18 amino acids long. CDR3 residues: CASSLWGRGAGSYNEQFF. The CDR3 DNA reads TGTGCCAGCAGCTTATGGGGTCGGGGGGCCGGCTCCTACAATGAGCAGTTCTTC.

The gene calls are TRBV4-1 and TRBJ1-2; D is undetermined. V dropped 4 bases and J dropped 7 bases, with 22 bases sitting between them. Per germline, CDR1 MGHRA and CDR2 YSYEKL. This CDR3 region has 16 residues. Here the CDR3 reads CASSPLGSPLGAGYTF. The CDR3, as DNA: TGCGCCAGCAGCCCGCTGGGGAGCCCTTTGGGCGCTGGCTACACCTTC.

The chain carries TRBV7-6 and TRBJ2-1; D might be TRBD1 (5 bases). The CDR3 runs 14 residues. The germline V gene has CDR1 SGHVS and CDR2 FNYEAQ. Trimming took 0 bases from V and 6 from J, leaving 9 bases between them. The CDR3 DNA is TGTGCCAGCAGCTTAGCGGTCAGGGTCAATGAGCAGTTCTTC. It is translated as CASSLAVRVNEQFF.

V and J are TRBV3-1 (or the pseudogene TRBV3-2) and TRBJ2-7, with 7 nucleotides matching TRBD1. Germline-derived CDR1 and CDR2 are LGHDT and YNNKEL (reference sequence). The V gene end was trimmed by 6 bases and the J gene end by 2 bases; junction bases not matched to a gene: 7. This CDR3 spans 14 amino acids. The DNA of the CDR3 is TGTGCCAGCAGGCCGACAGGGAAACCCTACGAGCAGTACTTC. It specifies CASRPTGKPYEQYF.

The chain has TRBV11-3 and TRBJ2-2; 7 bases are shared with TRBD2. This CDR3 has 15 amino acids. Germline V gene data show CDR1 as SGHNT and CDR2 as YENEEA. Trimming took 5 bases from V and 2 from J; bases not matched to a gene: 5. CDR3 nucleotide sequence: TGTGCCAGCAGCCGACGGGAGGAAAACACCGGGGAGCTGTTTTTT. Translating gives CASSRREENTGELFF.

The rearrangement uses TRBV30 and TRBJ1-1; D is unclear. V gave up 3 bases and J gave up 7 bases, with 15 bases separating them. Germline assignment: CDR1 GTSNPN and CDR2 SVGIG (reference sequence). The CDR3 runs to 13 residues. The CDR3 DNA reads as TGTGCCTGGAGCCCCCGCCCAGGAGGTGAAGCTTTCTTT. Protein sequence: CAWSPRPGGEAFF.

Details on this clone: Other DNA sequences of this sample code for an identical CDR3. The genes are TRBV6-2 or TRBV6-3 and TRBJ2-5; tentative D call: TRBD1 (5 bases). The CDR3 consists of 11 residues. V was pared by 5 bases and J by 5 bases, with 6 bases between. Germline V CDR1 and CDR2: MNHEY, SVGEGT. The CDR3 bases are TGTGCCAGCAGTCGACAGGAGACCCAGTACTTC. As protein: CASSRQETQYF.

V is TRBV5-1 and J is TRBJ1-6; TRBD1 might be the D (5 bases). The germline V gene encodes CDR1 SGHRS and CDR2 YFSETQ. V was clipped by 0 bases and J by 10 bases, with 11 bases between them. The CDR3 has 14 amino acids. The CDR3 DNA is TGCGCCAGCAGCTTGGTCCAGGGTGACTCACCCCTCCACTTT. It codes for CASSLVQGDSPLHF. The complete variable domain, with remaining parts taken from reference TRBV5-1 and TRBJ1-6, reads KAGVTQTPRYLIKTRGQQVTLSCSPISGHRSVSWYQQTPGQGLQFLFEYFSETQRNKGNFPGRFSGRQFSNSRSEMNVSTLELGDSALYLCASSLVQGDSPLHFGNGTRLTVT.

The CDR3 DNA follows: TGTGCCAGCAGGAAGGACAGGGAGGGTAACTATGGCTACACCTTC. Its translation: CASRKDREGNYGYTF. The chain links TRBV27 to TRBJ1-2; 8 bases align to TRBD1. V dropped 6 bases and J dropped 1; count of bases not matched to a gene: 7. Looked up from germline, CDR1 is MNHEY and CDR2 is SMNVEV (reference sequence). The CDR3 is 15 residues long.

This clone showed up just a few times. V usage is TRBV30 and J usage is TRBJ1-3; no reliable D call. The CDR3 consists of 14 residues. The V gene lost 0 bases and the J gene lost 0 bases, with 6 bases spanning the gap. Germline CDR1 GTSNPN, CDR2 SVGIG (reference sequence). This chain's CDR3 is CAWSVLGSGNTIYF. The CDR3 DNA follows: TGTGCCTGGAGTGTACTAGGCTCTGGAAACACCATATATTTT.

This CDR3 reads CATNHPGLAGEGTGELFF. The CDR3, as DNA: TGTGCCACGAACCATCCGGGACTAGCGGGGGAGGGCACCGGGGAGCTGTTTTTT. This sequence joins TRBV9 and TRBJ2-2; 14 positions agree with TRBD2. CDR1 and CDR2 from the germline V gene are SGDLS and YYNGEE. This CDR3 is 18 amino acids long. J lost 4 bases, V lost 9 bases, and 14 bases had no gene match.

V is TRBV5-3 and J is TRBJ1-1, with D possibly being TRBD1 (5 bases). TRBV5-3 counts as an open reading frame of uncertain function. Trimming stripped 2 bases from V and 7 bases from J, with 9 bases between. CDR3 length: 12 amino acids. CDR3 in DNA: TGTGCCAGAAGCTTTAGGGGTCTTGAAGCTTTCTTT. It encodes CARSFRGLEAFF.

The chain couples TRBV19 to TRBJ2-3, with TRBD1 as a possible D gene (5 bases). Between the trimmed V and J ends, which lost 7 bases and 0 bases, there was a span of 11 bases. Germline CDR1 is LNHDA and CDR2 is SQIVND (reference sequence). The CDR3 is made up of 14 amino acids. The CDR3, as DNA: TGTGCCAGTACCCCGACAGCTAGCACAGATACGCAGTATTTT. This encodes CASTPTASTDTQYF.

CDR3 loop: CSVNAPGQGQTGELFF. The CDR3 DNA is TGCAGCGTTAACGCCCCGGGACAGGGTCAGACCGGGGAGCTGTTTTTT. The V gene is TRBV29-1, the J gene TRBJ2-2; 9 bases map to TRBD1. V gave up 5 bases and J gave up 5 bases; unmatched junction bases: 12. This CDR3 has 16 amino acids. The germline gives CDR1 SQVTM, CDR2 ANQGSEA.